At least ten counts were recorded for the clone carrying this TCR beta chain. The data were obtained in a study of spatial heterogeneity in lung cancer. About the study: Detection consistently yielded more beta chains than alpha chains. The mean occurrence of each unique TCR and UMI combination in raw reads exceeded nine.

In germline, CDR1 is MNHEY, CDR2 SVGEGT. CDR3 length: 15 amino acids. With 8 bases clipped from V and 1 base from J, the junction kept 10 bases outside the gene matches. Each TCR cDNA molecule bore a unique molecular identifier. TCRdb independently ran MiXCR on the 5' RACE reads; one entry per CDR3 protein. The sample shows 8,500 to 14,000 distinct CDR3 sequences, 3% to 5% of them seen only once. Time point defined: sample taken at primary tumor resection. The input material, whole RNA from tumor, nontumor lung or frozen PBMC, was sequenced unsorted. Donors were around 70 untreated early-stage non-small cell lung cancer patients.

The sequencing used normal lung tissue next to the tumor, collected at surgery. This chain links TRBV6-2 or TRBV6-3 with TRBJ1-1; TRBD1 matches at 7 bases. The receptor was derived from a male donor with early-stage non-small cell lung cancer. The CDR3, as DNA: TGTGCCAGCTACCGCGGAGGACAGGCGAACACTGAAGCTTTCTTT. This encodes CASYRGGQANTEAFF.